These 21 T cell receptor beta chains share one sample of origin, sequenced in a study of cytomegalovirus exposure and HLA in healthy donors. The PCR used 60 Vbeta and 13 Jbeta primers. The protocol was immunoSEQ multiplex PCR, while the TCRdb copy is restricted to in-frame clones and leaves out a portion. Found here are approximately 54,000 clones; the top ten clones hold 6.5% to 8%. The specimen sequenced was PBMCs. The receptor set was obtained from a woman in her 40s in good health and CMV-seronegative.

This chain links TRBV6-5 with TRBJ2-7; D is perhaps TRBD2 (5 bases). V shed 9 bases and J shed 2 bases, with 8 bases lying between them. Germline CDR1 and CDR2: MNHEY and SVGAGI. The CDR3 contains 11 residues. The CDR3 is CARGRAYEQYF. Written as DNA, the CDR3 is TGTGCCAGAGGGCGGGCCTACGAGCAGTACTTC.

The gene calls are TRBV19 and TRBJ1-2, with 8 bases fitting TRBD1. Germline assignment: CDR1 LNHDA and CDR2 SQIVND (reference sequence). The CDR3 is 14 residues long. V was pared by 6 bases and J by 4 bases, with 7 bases of the junction left unmatched. CDR3 region: CASSRDRSSYGYTF. CDR3 DNA sequence: TGTGCCAGTAGCCGGGACAGGAGTTCCTATGGCTACACCTTC.

V is TRBV19 and J is TRBJ2-1; TRBD2 aligns across 7 bases. V lost 5 bases and J lost 13; bases outside the gene matches: 20. This CDR3 contains 16 residues. Germline-derived CDR1 and CDR2 are LNHDA and SQIVND (reference sequence). CDR3 bases: TGTGCCAGTAGTGGAAGACTAGTTGGGGGGGGAAATAGCCAGTTCTTC. Protein: CASSGRLVGGGNSQFF.

CDR3 residues: CASTPILGGGYEQYF. In nucleotides, the CDR3 is TGTGCCAGCACCCCTATACTCGGGGGAGGCTACGAGCAGTACTTC. This rearrangement joins TRBV7-2 to TRBJ2-7, with a tentative D call TRBD2 (6 bases). V was pared by 7 bases and J by 3 bases, with 19 bases between. CDR3 length: 15 residues. Germline V CDR1 and CDR2: SGHTA, FQGNSA. The variable domain in full, with the rest retrieved from reference TRBV7-2 and TRBJ2-7, is GAGVSQSPSNKVTEKGKDVELRCDPISGHTALYWYRQSLGQGLEFLIYFQGNSAPDKSGLPSDRFSAERTGGSVSTLTIQRTQQEDSAVYLCASTPILGGGYEQYFGPGTRLTVT.

The chain uses TRBV5-4 and TRBJ1-2, with D perhaps matching TRBD1 (5 bases). The V gene lost 0 bases and the J gene lost 4 bases, with 13 bases spanning the gap. There are 15 residues in the CDR3. The germline V gene encodes CDR1 SGHNT and CDR2 YYREEE (reference sequence). CDR3 protein: CASSLGQGATYGYTF. The CDR3 nucleotides read TGTGCCAGCAGCTTGGGACAAGGGGCTACCTATGGCTACACCTTC.

The rearrangement links TRBV28 to TRBJ2-2; 8 positions agree with TRBD2. Germline assignment: CDR1 MDHEN and CDR2 SYDVKM. The CDR3 loop spans 15 amino acids. J lost 3 bases, V lost 10 bases, and 10 bases had no gene match. The CDR3 DNA reads as TGTGCCATCGGGCGGGGGGCATCGGACACCGGGGAGCTGTTTTTT. Amino acid sequence: CAIGRGASDTGELFF.

The gene calls are TRBV15 and TRBJ2-3; 7 nucleotides match TRBD2. Germline V gene data show CDR1 as LNHNV and CDR2 as YYDKDF (reference sequence). The V gene end was trimmed by 7 bases and the J gene end by 5 bases; junction bases not matched to a gene: 6. The CDR3 has 13 residues. CDR3 nucleotide sequence: TGTGCCACCACGGCGGGAGTTGGAGATACGCAGTATTTT. This translates into CATTAGVGDTQYF.

The chain joins TRBV4-2 to TRBJ2-2; D gene uncertain. V dropped 4 bases and J dropped 4 bases, with 16 bases sitting between them. Germline CDR1 reads LGHNA; CDR2 reads YNFKEQ. CDR3 length: 16 amino acids. CDR3 residues: CASSPLLELGTGELFF. CDR3 bases: TGTGCCAGCAGCCCACTCCTAGAACTTGGCACCGGGGAGCTGTTTTTT.

The chain uses TRBV7-2 and TRBJ1-4; tentative D call: TRBD1 (5 bases). Germline lookup yields CDR1 SGHTA and CDR2 FQGNSA. The CDR3 is 14 residues long. Trimming removed 2 bases at V and 6 bases at J, with 10 bases between. This CDR3 reads CASSLRGFHEKLFF. In DNA form, the CDR3 reads TGTGCCAGCAGCTTAAGGGGTTTCCATGAAAAACTGTTTTTT.

This chain links TRBV7-2 with TRBJ2-5; 7 bases line up with TRBD2. CDR1 and CDR2 from the germline V gene are SGHTA and FQGNSA. The V segment lost 3 bases and the J segment 2 bases; nucleotides outside the gene matches: 3. The CDR3 has 14 amino acids. CDR3: CASSLEGGQETQYF. The CDR3 nucleotides read TGTGCCAGCAGCTTGGAGGGAGGGCAAGAGACCCAGTACTTC. Full variable domain (rest looked up from reference TRBV7-2 and TRBJ2-5): GAGVSQSPSNKVTEKGKDVELRCDPISGHTALYWYRQSLGQGLEFLIYFQGNSAPDKSGLPSDRFSAERTGGSVSTLTIQRTQQEDSAVYLCASSLEGGQETQYFGPGTRLLVL.

The genes are TRBV6-5 and TRBJ2-2; weak D call: TRBD1 (8 bases). CDR3 length: 14 residues. V lost 4 bases and J 5 bases, leaving 11 bases between the germline ends. Looked up from germline, CDR1 is MNHEY and CDR2 is SVGAGI. Written as DNA, the CDR3 is TGTGCCAGCAGTTCACAGGGGGGGACCGGGGAGCTGTTTTTT. It yields the protein CASSSQGGTGELFF.

The V gene is TRBV18, the J gene TRBJ2-7, with D possibly TRBD2 on 6 matching bases. This CDR3 spans 15 amino acids. V lost 2 bases and J lost 2, with 13 bases in between. The germline gives CDR1 KGHSH, CDR2 LQKENI. CDR3 amino acids: CASSPNSGATYEQYF. CDR3 in DNA: TGTGCCAGCTCACCAAATAGCGGAGCTACCTACGAGCAGTACTTC.

The chain combines TRBV6-5 with TRBJ1-2, with a tentative D call TRBD1 (5 bases). CDR1 MNHEY and CDR2 SVGAGI come from the germline V gene. This CDR3 has 15 residues. V lost 2 bases and J lost 7, with 17 bases in between. CDR3 amino acids: CASSYVSGAESGYTF. The CDR3 coding sequence is TGTGCCAGCAGTTACGTGTCTGGGGCAGAGAGTGGCTACACCTTC.

This sequence joins TRBV11-1 and TRBJ2-2; TRBD1 agrees at 7 bases. V lost 7 bases, J lost 1 base, and 6 bases stayed unmatched. Germline CDR1 is SGHAT and CDR2 is FQDESV (reference sequence). The CDR3 extends over 15 amino acids. CDR3 loop: CASTRQGKNTGELFF. The CDR3, as DNA: TGTGCCAGCACCCGACAGGGAAAGAACACCGGGGAGCTGTTTTTT.

The chain is built from TRBV5-1 and TRBJ1-5; TRBD1 is a possible D gene (5 bases). The germline V and J ends were trimmed by 4 bases and 2 bases, with 13 bases remaining between them. The CDR3 runs 15 residues. Looked up from germline, CDR1 is SGHRS and CDR2 is YFSETQ. The CDR3 nucleotides are TGCGCCAGCAGCAGCGTCGGGGGTGGCAATCAGCCCCAGCATTTT. This sequence encodes CASSSVGGGNQPQHF.

The rearrangement uses TRBV19 and TRBJ2-1; 11 positions agree with TRBD2. Trimming cost V 6 bases and J 7 bases; bases outside gene matches: 5. CDR3 length: 14 residues. The V gene's germline CDR1 is LNHDA and CDR2 SQIVND (reference sequence). The DNA of the CDR3 is TGTGCCAGTAGCGCTAGCGGGAGGATGAATGAGCAGTTCTTC. It codes for CASSASGRMNEQFF.

This rearrangement joins TRBV6-5 to TRBJ2-5, with D perhaps TRBD1 (5 bases). Germline-derived CDR1 and CDR2 are MNHEY and SVGAGI. This CDR3 comprises 15 residues. V lost 4 bases and J 4 bases, leaving 16 bases between the germline ends. DNA for the CDR3: TGTGCCAGCAGTTCCGTCAGGGAAAATCGAGAGACCCAGTACTTC. This encodes CASSSVRENRETQYF.

The V call is TRBV7-9, the J call TRBJ1-4; D gene ambiguous. This CDR3 contains 16 residues. V dropped 2 bases and J dropped 7 bases, with 17 bases sitting between them. Germline CDR1 is SEHNR and CDR2 is FQNEAQ (reference sequence). The CDR3 is CASSLWAGGLGEKLFF. The DNA for the CDR3 is TGTGCCAGCAGCTTATGGGCAGGAGGGCTGGGTGAAAAACTGTTTTTT.

This chain connects TRBV5-1 to TRBJ1-5; 9 bases align to TRBD1. Germline loops: CDR1 SGHRS, CDR2 YFSETQ. Trimming took 10 bases from V and 9 from J; bases not matched to a gene: 14. The CDR3 totals 14 residues. In nucleotides, the CDR3 is TGCGCCTTCGTGGACAGGGGAAGTGGTCGGCCCCAGCATTTT. Protein product: CAFVDRGSGRPQHF.

The chain recombines TRBV10-2 with TRBJ1-1; D uncertain. V gave up 1 base and J gave up 6 bases, with 12 bases separating them. The CDR3 is 14 residues long. Germline V CDR1 and CDR2: WSHSY, SAAADI. The CDR3 sequence: CASSEFRYPPEAFF. The CDR3 DNA reads TGCGCCAGCAGTGAGTTTAGATATCCCCCTGAAGCTTTCTTT.

This sequence joins TRBV7-2 and TRBJ2-5; D gene unclear. CDR3 length equals 13 residues. CDR1 and CDR2 (germline): SGHTA, FQGNSA. Trimming took off 1 base at V and 5 bases at J, with 8 bases between the two ends. For the CDR3, the DNA is TGTGCCAGCAGCTTAGGCGCACGGGAGACCCAGTACTTC. Its translation is CASSLGARETQYF.